One sample yielded the 18 T cell receptor beta chains listed below, sequenced in a study of shared clonotypes between healthy human individuals. Assay used: immunoSEQ multiplex PCR; TCRdb lists only in-frame clones, some missing. The sample comprises about 520,000 clones, around 80% of which are singletons, and 12% rests with the top ten. Sequenced sample: PBMCs. These receptor sequences come from a woman aged 40 to 50 in good health. Some clones in this sample may be carry-over from other donors' samples.

The chain has TRBV6-1 and TRBJ1-2, with 8 bases aligning to TRBD1. Germline V gene lookup returns CDR1 MNHNS and CDR2 SASEGT. Losses at the gene ends were 7 bases for V and 6 bases for J; bases not matched to a gene: 10. CDR3 size: 14 residues. This CDR3 is CASIWPGGANGYTF. The CDR3 nucleotides are TGTGCCAGCATTTGGCCAGGGGGCGCGAATGGCTACACCTTC.

The chain employs TRBV25-1 and TRBJ2-5; TRBD2 matches 8 bases. In germline, CDR1 is MGHDK, CDR2 SYGVNS. The CDR3 runs to 17 residues. The junction had 13 bases not matched to a gene; V was cut back by 2 bases and J by 5 bases. The DNA for the CDR3 is TGTGCCAGCAGTGAAGAAAAGTGGAGCGGGAGAGGGGAGACCCAGTACTTC. Its translation: CASSEEKWSGRGETQYF.

This clone was recorded a few times. The rearrangement joins TRBV7-2 to TRBJ2-3, with D possibly matching TRBD1 (6 bases). Between the trimmed V and J ends, which lost 7 bases and 0 bases, there was a span of 14 bases. CDR1 is SGHTA, CDR2 FQGNSA, per germline. The CDR3 is 15 amino acids. CDR3 DNA sequence: TGTGCCAGCACCTCCGAGGGGGTCAGCACAGATACGCAGTATTTT. Translation: CASTSEGVSTDTQYF.

The sample holds a few counts of this clone. V is TRBV7-2 and J is TRBJ1-1; D might be TRBD1 (6 bases). The V and J ends lost 1 base and 11 bases respectively, with 11 bases between them. There are 12 residues in the CDR3. In germline, CDR1 is SGHTA, CDR2 FQGNSA. CDR3 protein: CASSLVQGLAFF. The CDR3 nucleotides read TGTGCCAGCAGCTTAGTTCAGGGGTTGGCTTTCTTT.

The gene calls are TRBV9 and TRBJ1-3; TRBD1 might be the D (5 bases). With 8 bases removed from V and 2 bases from J, the gap between germline ends came to 14 bases. There are 14 residues in the CDR3. Germline V gives CDR1 SGDLS, CDR2 YYNGEE. In nucleotides, the CDR3 is TGTGCCAGTACTCAGGGCGGGGCTGGAAACACCATATATTTT. The encoded protein is CASTQGGAGNTIYF.

The chain combines TRBV7-2 with TRBJ1-2; D call uncertain. The CDR3 is 14 amino acids. Germline CDR1 and CDR2: SGHTA and FQGNSA. Trimming removed 2 bases from V and 8 bases from J, with 15 bases in between. The CDR3, as DNA: TGTGCCAGCAGCTTAAAAGTCGCGGGAGAGGGCTACACCTTC. This translates into CASSLKVAGEGYTF.

This clone showed up just once. A much more abundant neighbour one base away suggests this may be a read error. The rearrangement uses TRBV29-1 and TRBJ1-3; D unclear. The CDR3 consists of 16 residues. CDR1 and CDR2 (germline): SQVTM, ANQGSEA. CDR3 region: CSVEVGDYPAGYTMYF. CDR3 DNA: TGCAGCGTTGAAGTGGGTGACTACCCCGCGGGATACACCATGTATTTT.

The rearrangement links TRBV18 to TRBJ1-1, with D perhaps TRBD1 (6 bases). The CDR3 is made up of 13 amino acids. Germline assignment: CDR1 KGHSH and CDR2 LQKENI. The V end was cut by 4 bases, the J end by 4 bases, with 10 bases between. The CDR3 sequence: CASSQGVGTEAFF. The CDR3 region has the DNA TGTGCCAGCTCACAGGGGGTAGGCACTGAAGCTTTCTTT.

The J gene is TRBJ2-6, the V gene TRBV19, with D perhaps matching TRBD2 (6 bases). The V end was cut by 4 bases, the J end by 1 base, with 8 bases between. Germline V gene sequence: CDR1 LNHDA, CDR2 SQIVND (reference sequence). CDR3 length: 15 amino acids. CDR3 DNA sequence: TGTGCCAGTAGTACGGCGGGGTCTGGGGCCAACGTCCTGACTTTC. This sequence encodes CASSTAGSGANVLTF.

This clone was recorded once. The J gene is TRBJ1-5, the V gene TRBV6-5; D may be TRBD1 (6 bases). CDR3 length: 15 amino acids. V lost 5 bases, J lost 0 bases, and 11 bases lay in between. CDR1 and CDR2 from the germline V gene are MNHEY and SVGAGI. The DNA for the CDR3 is TGTGCCAGCAGTAGAAGGGGGGGTAGCAATCAGCCCCAGCATTTT. The encoded protein is CASSRRGGSNQPQHF.

The rearrangement links TRBV7-9 to TRBJ1-1; 8 nucleotides align to TRBD1. J was trimmed by 1 base and V by 1 base; bases with no gene match: 2. This CDR3 spans 15 amino acids. Germline V gene sequence: CDR1 SEHNR, CDR2 FQNEAQ (reference sequence). The CDR3 DNA sequence: TGTGCCAGCAGCTTAGGCAGGGGGCGGAACACTGAAGCTTTCTTT. Translated, it gives CASSLGRGRNTEAFF.

In DNA, the CDR3 is TGTGCCAGCTCACCCCGGGACACCTACACTGAAGCTTTCTTT. Amino acids: CASSPRDTYTEAFF. This chain links TRBV18 with TRBJ1-1; possible D gene TRBD1, 6 bases. Germline V gene lookup returns CDR1 KGHSH and CDR2 LQKENI. The CDR3 is 14 residues long. Trimming took off 3 bases at V and 3 bases at J, with 11 bases between the two ends.

The chain is built from TRBV19 and TRBJ1-5; D not certain. Trimming left V 5 bases short and J 3 bases short, with 11 bases between. The CDR3 runs 14 residues. The germline V gene has CDR1 LNHDA and CDR2 SQIVND (reference sequence). CDR3 DNA: TGTGCCAGTAGTTTTTGGTGGACCAATCAGCCCCAGCATTTT. Its protein is CASSFWWTNQPQHF.

The chain uses TRBV5-4 and TRBJ2-1; TRBD2 matches at 10 bases. The CDR3 spans 17 residues. In germline, CDR1 is SGHNT, CDR2 YYREEE (reference sequence). V shed 0 bases, J shed 7 bases, and the junction held 10 bases outside the gene matches. The CDR3 loop reads CASSLGMLAGVRNEQFF. In DNA form, the CDR3 reads TGTGCCAGCAGCTTGGGGATGCTAGCGGGAGTTCGGAATGAGCAGTTCTTC. Using reference TRBV5-4 and TRBJ2-1 for the parts outside the CDR3, the full variable domain is ETGVTQSPTHLIKTRGQQVTLRCSSQSGHNTVSWYQQALGQGPQFIFQYYREEENGRGNFPPRFSGLQFPNYSSELNVNALELDDSALYLCASSLGMLAGVRNEQFFGPGTRLTVL.

This clone came up a few times. The CDR3 spells CASSLDLGWNTEAFF. CDR3 bases: TGTGCCAGCAGCTTAGACTTAGGGTGGAACACTGAAGCTTTCTTT. The chain recombines TRBV7-3 with TRBJ1-1; D is uncertain. Looked up from germline, CDR1 is SGHTA and CDR2 is FQGTGA. V lost 2 bases to trimming and J lost 1 base, with 11 bases between them. The CDR3 extends over 15 amino acids.

V gene TRBV2 combines with J gene TRBJ2-1; 8 nucleotides agree with TRBD2. Germline V CDR1 and CDR2: SNHLY, FYNNEI. The CDR3 spans 14 residues. Germline trimming cut 6 bases from V and 8 bases from J; bases unmatched to any gene: 9. This CDR3 is CASRRLAGMDEQFF. CDR3 sequence (DNA): TGTGCCAGCAGGAGGCTAGCGGGTATGGATGAGCAGTTCTTC.

This sequence joins TRBV7-3 and TRBJ2-1; 10 bases agree with TRBD2. This CDR3 comprises 16 residues. Germline V gene sequence: CDR1 SGHTA, CDR2 FQGTGA. V shed 1 base, J shed 7 bases, and the junction held 7 bases outside the gene matches. The CDR3 region is CASSLNLAGVVNEQFF. CDR3 DNA: TGTGCCAGCAGCTTAAATCTAGCGGGAGTTGTGAATGAGCAGTTCTTC.

V and J are TRBV7-2 and TRBJ2-3, with 10 bases aligning to TRBD2. CDR1 SGHTA and CDR2 FQGNSA come from the germline V gene. After removal of 4 bases from V and 8 bases from J, the junction contained 15 bases not matched to a gene. This CDR3 contains 17 residues. As DNA, the CDR3 is TGTGCCAGCAGCTCCCCCTGGGTAGCGGGAGGACCCGGTACGCAGTATTTT. Protein sequence: CASSSPWVAGGPGTQYF.